This record looks at one TCR beta chain sequence and its context. Its antigen remains unidentified. This specimen comes from a study of cytomegalovirus exposure and HLA in healthy donors. Study observations and caveats: In an earlier analysis, productive rearrangement rates for most beta V segments clustered near 87% or 30%. The presence/absence work took it that sequencing depth was about the same across donors.

The CDR3 is 15 amino acids. J gave up 4 bases and V 4 bases, and 7 bases lay outside the gene matches. Germline assignment: CDR1 SGHTS and CDR2 YDEGEE. With 60 Vbeta and 13 Jbeta primers, the PCR was carried out. Using immunoSEQ multiplex PCR, the repertoire was profiled, and TCRdb retains in-frame clones only, with some absent. The sample has 150,000 or so clones; around 83% are singletons. The origin of this receptor is a man aged 50 to 59 in good health and CMV-seropositive. The sequenced material came from PBMCs. The genes are TRBV5-8 and TRBJ2-1, with 8 bases fitting TRBD2. The CDR3 sequence is CASSPPGGPYNEQFF. DNA of the CDR3: TGTGCCAGCAGCCCGCCGGGGGGGCCGTACAATGAGCAGTTCTTC.